Below, one TCR beta chain is given with its context. What it binds is unknown. This sample is part of a study of T cell repertoires in cytomegalovirus infection. Study details: Public TCR beta signatures indicated both CMV infection and matching HLA type. Study-level findings and limits: Pooled public TCR beta family frequency picked out CMV carriers with the relevant HLA. HLA-C-restricted CMV clonotypes gave the most frequent clonotype in two of eight donors.

TCRdb independently ran MiXCR on the reads; one entry per CDR3 protein. Altogether around 530,000 distinct CDR3 sequences are present, less than 30% being singletons, with the ten largest covering 13%. V was pared by 6 bases and J by 7 bases, with 9 bases between. The CDR3 covers 11 residues. The chain joins TRBV12-3 or TRBV12-4 to TRBJ1-1; D gene uncertain. The specimen sequenced was PBMCs. The clonotype originates from a human donor in good health (CMV status not recorded). Some clones in this sample may be carry-over from other donors' samples. The CDR3 bases are TGTGCCAGCAGGAGGGCCGTTGAAGCTTTCTTT. Translation gives CASRRAVEAFF.